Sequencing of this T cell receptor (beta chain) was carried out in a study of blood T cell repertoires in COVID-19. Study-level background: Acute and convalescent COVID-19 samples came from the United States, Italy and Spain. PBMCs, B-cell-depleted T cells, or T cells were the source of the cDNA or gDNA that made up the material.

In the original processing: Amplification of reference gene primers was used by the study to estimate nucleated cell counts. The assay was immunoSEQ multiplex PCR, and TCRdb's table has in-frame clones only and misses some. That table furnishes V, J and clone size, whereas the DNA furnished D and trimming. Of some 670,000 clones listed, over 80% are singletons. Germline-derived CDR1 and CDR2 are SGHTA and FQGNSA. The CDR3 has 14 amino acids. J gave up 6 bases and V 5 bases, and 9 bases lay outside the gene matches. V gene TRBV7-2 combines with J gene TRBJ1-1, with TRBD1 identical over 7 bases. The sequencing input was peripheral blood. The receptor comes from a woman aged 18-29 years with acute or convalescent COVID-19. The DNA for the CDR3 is TGTGCCAGCAGCCTCGGGACAGTAGGGTCTGAAGCTTTCTTT. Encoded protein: CASSLGTVGSEAFF. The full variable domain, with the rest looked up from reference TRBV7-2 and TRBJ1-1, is GAGVSQSPSNKVTEKGKDVELRCDPISGHTALYWYRQSLGQGLEFLIYFQGNSAPDKSGLPSDRFSAERTGGSVSTLTIQRTQQEDSAVYLCASSLGTVGSEAFFGQGTRLTVV.